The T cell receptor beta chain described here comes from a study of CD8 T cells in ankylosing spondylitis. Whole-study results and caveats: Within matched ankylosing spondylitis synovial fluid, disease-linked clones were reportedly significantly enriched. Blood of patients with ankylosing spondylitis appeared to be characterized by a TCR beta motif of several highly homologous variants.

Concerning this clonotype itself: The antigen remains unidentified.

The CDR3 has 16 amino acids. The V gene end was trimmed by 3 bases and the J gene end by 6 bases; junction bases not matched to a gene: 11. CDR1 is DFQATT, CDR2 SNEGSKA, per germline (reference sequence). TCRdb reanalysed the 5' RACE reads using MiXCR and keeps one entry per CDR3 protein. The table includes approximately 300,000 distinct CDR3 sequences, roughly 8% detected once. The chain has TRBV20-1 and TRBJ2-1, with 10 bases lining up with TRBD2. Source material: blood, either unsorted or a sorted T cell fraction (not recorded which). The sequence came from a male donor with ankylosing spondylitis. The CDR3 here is CSASPPGTSAFNEQFF. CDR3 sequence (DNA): TGCAGTGCTAGCCCCCCCGGGACTAGCGCCTTCAATGAGCAGTTCTTC.